This TCR beta chain was obtained from a study of OX40 agonist ivuxolimab in advanced cancers. General study points: Clonal expansion from baseline to week 6 occurred in both CD4+ and CD8+ T cells.

Worth noting for this clone: Its antigen is unknown. One end of the junction varies from germline; a read error may be responsible.

TCRdb keeps only in-frame clones here, not all; method: immunoSEQ multiplex PCR. The sample lists tens of thousands of clones, 84% occurring once. Sequenced here: CD4+ or CD8+ T cells sorted from blood, sampled in a trial of the OX40 agonist ivuxolimab. The source of this sequence is an adult with an advanced solid tumor such as melanoma, head and neck, liver or kidney cancer.

Written as DNA, the CDR3 is TGTGCTAGCAGCTTACGACTAGCGGGAGGAGAGACCCAGTACTTC. Its protein product is CASSLRLAGGETQYF. This chain uses TRBV7-7 with TRBJ2-5, with 13 positions matching TRBD2. The CDR3 is 15 residues long. From germline, CDR1 is SSHAT and CDR2 FNYEAQ (reference sequence).